This passage covers 2 T cell receptor beta chains from one sample sequenced in a study of blood T cell repertoires in COVID-19. Data came from immunoSEQ multiplex PCR; TCRdb stores just in-frame clones and leaves some out. This table has about 300,000 clones, around 90% appearing once. The sample was PBMCs or T cells enriched from blood (not recorded which). The receptors shown here come from a man aged 55 to 69 who had recovered from COVID-19.

This clone occurred a few times. The V gene is TRBV2, the J gene TRBJ2-7, with D perhaps TRBD1 (6 bases). V was clipped by 5 bases and J by 2 bases, with 16 bases between them. Germline V gene sequence: CDR1 SNHLY, CDR2 FYNNEI. CDR3 size: 15 residues. CDR3 nucleotides: TGTGCCAGCAGTCCGAAGGCAGGGGCTACCTACGAGCAGTACTTC. It yields the protein CASSPKAGATYEQYF.

The genes are TRBV5-1 and TRBJ2-3; the D gene is possibly TRBD1 (5 bases). The CDR3 totals 13 residues. V was pared by 3 bases and J by 1 base, with 6 bases between. Germline values: CDR1 SGHRS, CDR2 YFSETQ. This chain's CDR3 is CASSSRGTDTQYF. The CDR3, as DNA: TGCGCCAGCAGCTCCAGGGGCACAGATACGCAGTATTTT.